Listed below are T cell receptor beta chains from one sample, sequenced in a study of PD-L1 blockade in urothelial cancer. Produced via immunoSEQ multiplex PCR; TCRdb's table is partial and in-frame only. The sample shows under 35,000 clones, around 87% of them seen only once. Specimen: PBMCs, collected around atezolizumab (anti-PD-L1) treatment. The receptor source for this set is a middle-aged man with urothelial cancer. Both conserved end residues are part of each CDR3. The D gene is left open where the match is weak. Part of the rows lack a size; the others show once, few, many or a class for expanded clones.

D	J	size	V	CDR3	DNA
-	TRBJ1-2	-	TRBV5-4	CASSLPQGLYGYTF	TGTGCCAGCAGCTTGCCACAGGGCCTCTATGGCTACACCTTC
TRBD1	TRBJ2-2	-	TRBV29-1	CSARTGGTGTGELFF	TGCAGCGCAAGGACAGGGGGTACGGGCACCGGGGAGCTGTTTTTT
TRBD1	TRBJ1-3	-	TRBV30	CAWSGQGGGNTIYF	TGTGCCTGGAGTGGGCAGGGGGGTGGAAACACCATATATTTT
TRBD2	TRBJ2-5	-	TRBV9	CASSPRGVAGGKTQYF	TGTGCCAGCAGCCCGAGAGGGGTAGCGGGGGGAAAGACCCAGTACTTC
TRBD2	TRBJ2-7	-	TRBV7-6	CASSSDLAGAEKQYF	TGTGCCAGCAGCAGCGACCTAGCGGGAGCTGAAAAGCAGTACTTC
-	TRBJ1-5	-	TRBV19	CASDSGSNQPQHF	TGTGCCAGTGACAGTGGAAGCAATCAGCCCCAGCATTTT
-	TRBJ1-6	-	TRBV28	CASRPPARNSPLHF	TGTGCCAGCAGGCCCCCGGCGAGGAATTCACCCCTCCACTTT
-	TRBJ2-7	-	TRBV9	CASSVGQFTYEQYF	TGTGCCAGCAGCGTAGGACAGTTTACCTACGAGCAGTACTTC
-	TRBJ1-5	-	TRBV7-9	CASSQGGLNQPQHF	TGTGCCAGCAGCCAGGGTGGGTTAAATCAGCCCCAGCATTTT
-	TRBJ2-6	-	TRBV10-3	CAISESLDGTGGANVLTF	TGTGCCATCAGTGAGTCCTTGGACGGGACTGGTGGGGCCAACGTCCTGACTTTC
TRBD1	TRBJ2-7	-	TRBV7-2	CASSFGTGIFLPYEQYF	TGTGCCAGCAGCTTCGGGACAGGGATATTTCTCCCCTACGAGCAGTACTTC
-	TRBJ2-7	-	TRBV10-1	CASSESAQGIHEQYF	TGCGCCAGCAGTGAGTCTGCGCAGGGAATCCACGAGCAGTACTTC
TRBD2	TRBJ2-3	-	TRBV9	CASSAGEGTQYF	TGTGCCAGCAGCGCCGGGGAGGGTACGCAGTATTTT
TRBD2	TRBJ2-7	-	TRBV27	CAAGGTGSYEQYF	TGTGCCGCGGGAGGGACGGGATCCTACGAGCAGTACTTC
-	TRBJ2-5	-	TRBV30	CAWSVTGVGETQYF	TGTGCCTGGAGTGTGACCGGGGTTGGAGAGACCCAGTACTTC
-	TRBJ2-3	-	TRBV5-4	CASSRDRDISTDTQYF	TGTGCCAGCAGTCGCGACCGGGACATTAGCACAGATACGCAGTATTTT
-	TRBJ2-1	once	TRBV19	CASSISIYNEQFF	TGTGCCAGTAGTATATCTATCTACAATGAGCAGTTCTTC
TRBD1	TRBJ2-7	-	TRBV5-1	CATKEGGFGYEQYF	TGCGCCACCAAGGAAGGGGGCTTCGGTTACGAGCAGTACTTC
TRBD2	TRBJ2-1	-	TRBV4-3	CASSQGYLAGNVKEQFF	TGCGCCAGCAGCCAAGGGTACCTAGCGGGTAATGTTAAAGAGCAGTTCTTC
-	TRBJ1-2	-	TRBV7-9	CASSATGYGYTF	TGTGCCAGCAGCGCTACAGGGTATGGCTACACCTTC
TRBD2	TRBJ2-3	-	TRBV7-9	CASSSPGTSGTDTQYF	TGTGCCAGCAGCTCTCCCGGGACTAGCGGGACAGATACGCAGTATTTT
-	TRBJ2-2	-	TRBV5-4	CASRHYQQGPGELFF	TGTGCCAGCAGACATTACCAACAGGGTCCCGGGGAGCTGTTTTTT
TRBD1	TRBJ1-1	-	TRBV25-1	CASSEKFRTGQSDGAFF	TGTGCCAGCAGTGAAAAATTTCGGACAGGGCAATCTGACGGAGCTTTCTTT
TRBD1	TRBJ2-7	-	TRBV13	CASRPVGQGQYEQYF	TGTGCCAGCAGACCAGTGGGACAGGGACAATACGAGCAGTACTTC
-	TRBJ2-3	-	TRBV19	CASSLTGLATDTQYF	TGTGCCAGTAGTCTAACAGGGTTAGCGACAGATACGCAGTATTTT
-	TRBJ2-5	-	TRBV9	CASSVNPERQNQETQYF	TGTGCCAGCAGCGTCAACCCGGAGCGGCAAAACCAAGAGACCCAGTACTTC
-	TRBJ1-5	-	TRBV2	CASRKQDQPQHF	TGTGCCAGCAGGAAACAGGATCAGCCCCAGCATTTT
-	TRBJ1-5	-	TRBV6-1	CASSPAGSNQPQHF	TGTGCCAGCAGCCCGGCGGGGAGCAATCAGCCCCAGCATTTT
TRBD1	TRBJ2-4	-	TRBV5-6	CASSPGGLAKNIQYF	TGTGCCAGCAGCCCAGGGGGCTTGGCCAAAAACATTCAGTACTTC
-	TRBJ2-7	-	TRBV18	CASSPPGTTLYEQYF	TGTGCCAGCTCACCGCCGGGAACAACACTATACGAGCAGTACTTC
TRBD1	TRBJ2-6	once	TRBV4-3	CASSQKKGQGAYGANVLTF	TGCGCCAGCAGCCAAAAGAAGGGACAGGGGGCATATGGGGCCAACGTCCTGACTTTC
TRBD1	TRBJ1-1	-	TRBV4-3	CASSQDYRGGTEAFF	TGCGCCAGCAGCCAAGATTACAGGGGTGGCACTGAAGCTTTCTTT
TRBD1	TRBJ2-7	-	TRBV7-2	CASSPWTGGGEQYF	TGTGCCAGCAGCCCGTGGACAGGGGGCGGCGAGCAGTACTTC
-	TRBJ2-7	-	TRBV27	CASSLRGPIGEQYF	TGTGCCAGCAGTTTAAGGGGTCCTATCGGCGAGCAGTACTTC
-	TRBJ1-6	-	TRBV10-2	CASSARDNNSPLHF	TGCGCCAGCAGTGCCCGGGACAATAATTCACCCCTCCACTTT
-	TRBJ2-1	-	TRBV6-5	CASSNLALSSYNEQFF	TGTGCCAGCAGTAACTTAGCGCTGAGCTCCTACAATGAGCAGTTCTTC
TRBD1	TRBJ1-4	-	TRBV29-1	CSVEDRDRRTGGEKLFF	TGCAGCGTTGAAGATCGGGACAGGAGGACGGGAGGTGAAAAACTGTTTTTT
-	TRBJ2-5	-	TRBV18	CASSTREQGWETQYF	TGTGCCAGCTCCACTCGGGAGCAAGGGTGGGAGACCCAGTACTTC
-	TRBJ1-2	once	TRBV30	CAWTVGEASNYGYTF	TGTGCCTGGACGGTCGGAGAGGCAAGTAACTATGGCTACACCTTC
TRBD2	TRBJ2-5	-	TRBV7-2	CASSLPLTSGRAWRETQYF	TGTGCCAGCAGCTTACCCCTGACTAGCGGGAGGGCCTGGAGGGAGACCCAGTACTTC
TRBD2	TRBJ2-3	-	TRBV5-4	CASSLKREDTDTQYF	TGTGCCAGCAGCTTGAAGCGGGAAGACACAGATACGCAGTATTTT
TRBD1	TRBJ2-7	-	TRBV29-1	CSGGQGYEQYF	TGCAGCGGAGGACAGGGCTACGAGCAGTACTTC
-	TRBJ1-4	few	TRBV27	CASSLERNEKLFF	TGTGCCAGCAGTTTAGAACGGAATGAAAAACTGTTTTTT
-	TRBJ1-5	-	TRBV6-6	CASSSAGSNQPQHF	TGTGCCAGCAGTTCGGCAGGGAGCAATCAGCCCCAGCATTTT
TRBD1	TRBJ1-4	-	TRBV2	CASSEGGQGLGELFF	TGTGCCAGCAGTGAAGGGGGACAGGGGCTAGGGGAACTGTTTTTT
-	TRBJ2-2	-	TRBV19	CASSIAHRLVFANTGELFF	TGTGCCAGTAGTATAGCGCACCGACTAGTGTTCGCGAACACCGGGGAGCTGTTTTTT
TRBD2	TRBJ2-3	-	TRBV14	CASSQLAGGADTQYF	TGTGCCAGCAGCCAACTAGCGGGAGGAGCAGATACGCAGTATTTT
TRBD1	TRBJ1-3	-	TRBV5-1	CASSVTGSMSGNTIYF	TGCGCCAGCAGCGTGACAGGGAGTATGTCTGGAAACACCATATATTTT
TRBD1	TRBJ1-6	-	TRBV5-1	CASSLGTGANSPLHF	TGCGCCAGCAGCTTGGGGACAGGAGCCAATTCACCCCTCCACTTT
-	TRBJ2-1	-	TRBV11-2	CASSLISGIETYNEQFF	TGTGCCAGCAGCCTTATCTCCGGGATTGAGACATACAATGAGCAGTTCTTC
-	TRBJ2-7	-	TRBV10-2	CASSELTRIPGGTYEQYF	TGCGCCAGCAGTGAGTTGACTAGGATCCCGGGTGGGACCTACGAGCAGTACTTC
TRBD1	TRBJ2-3	-	TRBV30	CAWNAGGANTQYF	TGTGCCTGGAACGCAGGGGGAGCGAATACGCAGTATTTT
-	TRBJ2-7	-	TRBV5-6	CASSSRVAYEQYF	TGTGCCAGCAGCTCCAGGGTAGCCTACGAGCAGTACTTC
TRBD2	TRBJ2-1	few	TRBV30	CAWSGLAGGNEQFF	TGTGCCTGGAGTGGACTAGCGGGAGGCAATGAGCAGTTCTTC